Shown below are 23 T cell receptor beta chains from a single sample sequenced in a study of blood T cell repertoires in COVID-19. Clones were sequenced by immunoSEQ multiplex PCR, and TCRdb holds only the in-frame ones, with some missing. The sample lists about 250,000 clones, 83% occurring once. Sequenced sample: peripheral blood. The receptor source for this set is a man aged 35 to 55 with active or convalescent COVID-19.

This chain joins TRBV5-1 and TRBJ2-5; maybe TRBD1 (5 bases). V lost 3 bases, J lost 5 bases, and 14 bases lay in between. The CDR3 runs 14 residues. Germline loops: CDR1 SGHRS, CDR2 YFSETQ. CDR3 sequence: CASSSGERGETQYF. CDR3 nucleotide sequence: TGCGCCAGCAGCTCAGGCGAAAGGGGTGAGACCCAGTACTTC.

The J gene is TRBJ1-2, the V gene TRBV7-9; D perhaps matches TRBD1 (6 bases). The length of the CDR3 is 16 residues. The V and J ends lost 5 bases and 2 bases respectively, with 18 bases between them. Germline V gene lookup returns CDR1 SEHNR and CDR2 FQNEAQ (reference sequence). Here the CDR3 DNA reads TGTGCCAGCAGCACAGAAGGGGGGGCGAGGAACTATGGCTACACCTTC. Its translation: CASSTEGGARNYGYTF. Complete variable domain (other parts from reference TRBV7-9 and TRBJ1-2): DTGVSQNPRHKITKRGQNVTFRCDPISEHNRLYWYRQTLGQGPEFLTYFQNEAQLEKSRLLSDRFSAERPKGSFSTLEIQRTEQGDSAMYLCASSTEGGARNYGYTFGSGTRLTVV.

CDR3 loop: CASSQETASYEQYF. The CDR3 DNA reads TGTGCCAGCAGCCAAGAGACAGCTTCATACGAGCAGTACTTC. The chain employs TRBV14 and TRBJ2-7; tentatively, D is TRBD1 (5 bases). This CDR3 is 14 amino acids long. Germline V gene lookup returns CDR1 SGHDN and CDR2 FVKESK. Trimming removed 0 bases from V and 4 bases from J, with 10 bases in between. The complete variable domain, with remaining parts taken from reference TRBV14 and TRBJ2-7, reads EAGVTQFPSHSVIEKGQTVTLRCDPISGHDNLYWYRRVMGKEIKFLLHFVKESKQDESGMPNNRFLAERTGGTYSTLKVQPAELEDSGVYFCASSQETASYEQYFGPGTRLTVT.

This clone was detected a few times. The rearrangement links TRBV5-1 to TRBJ1-2; 10 nucleotides line up with TRBD1. CDR3 length equals 14 residues. The germline V gene has CDR1 SGHRS and CDR2 YFSETQ. V trimming: 4 bases; J trimming: 2 bases; junction bases outside the gene matches: 2. CDR3 region: CASSPTGGNYGYTF. Written as DNA, the CDR3 is TGCGCCAGCAGCCCGACAGGGGGCAACTATGGCTACACCTTC.

This chain links TRBV19 with TRBJ2-5; 7 bases line up with TRBD1. The CDR3 is 18 residues long. With 4 bases clipped from V and 7 bases from J, the junction kept 21 bases outside the gene matches. Germline loops: CDR1 LNHDA, CDR2 SQIVND (reference sequence). The chain's CDR3 is CASSKRVIRDREEGTQYF. The CDR3 nucleotides are TGTGCCAGTAGTAAGCGCGTAATCCGGGACAGAGAAGAGGGGACCCAGTACTTC.

This clone appeared a single time. This sequence joins TRBV7-9 and TRBJ2-1; D is ambiguous. Germline assignment: CDR1 SEHNR and CDR2 FQNEAQ (reference sequence). The CDR3 contains 15 residues. The ends were cut back, 6 bases at V and 0 bases at J, with 12 bases in the middle. CDR3 region: CASSRQTGSYNEQFF. The CDR3 DNA reads as TGTGCCAGCAGTAGACAAACTGGCTCCTACAATGAGCAGTTCTTC.

The chain joins TRBV3-1 (or the pseudogene TRBV3-2) to TRBJ2-5, with 9 bases identical to TRBD2. CDR1 LGHDT and CDR2 YNNKEL come from the germline V gene (reference sequence). Trimming cost V 1 base and J 3 bases; bases outside gene matches: 12. The CDR3 has 18 amino acids. CDR3 sequence (DNA): TGTGCCAGCAGCCAAGTGAAGGTAGCGGGGGCTCTCAAAGAGACCCAGTACTTC. As protein: CASSQVKVAGALKETQYF.

This rearrangement joins TRBV18 to TRBJ1-1; tentative D call: TRBD1 (6 bases). The CDR3 sequence is 13 residues long. V lost 3 bases, J lost 2 bases, and 7 bases lay in between. Per germline, CDR1 KGHSH and CDR2 LQKENI. CDR3 in DNA: TGTGCCAGCTCACCGGGGACAAACACTGAAGCTTTCTTT. This encodes CASSPGTNTEAFF.

This rearrangement joins TRBV11-3 to TRBJ2-7; TRBD1 is a possible D gene (5 bases). V was clipped by 1 base and J by 4 bases, with 17 bases between them. This CDR3 region has 16 residues. Germline V lookup: CDR1 SGHNT, CDR2 YENEEA. CDR3 residues: CASSLVAGPTPYEQYF. The CDR3 nucleotides are TGTGCCAGCAGCTTAGTAGCAGGGCCCACACCGTACGAGCAGTACTTC.

This clone was seen only a few times. The chain has TRBV6-6 and TRBJ1-5; D is uncertain. The V gene lost 8 bases and the J gene lost 0 bases, with 11 bases spanning the gap. This CDR3 is built from 14 residues. Germline V gene lookup returns CDR1 MNHNY and CDR2 SVGAGI (reference sequence). The CDR3 loop is CASYAGYSNQPQHF. Here the CDR3 DNA reads TGTGCCAGCTACGCGGGCTATAGCAATCAGCCCCAGCATTTT.

V gene TRBV6-2 or TRBV6-3 combines with J gene TRBJ2-3, with a possible D match to TRBD1 (6 bases). The CDR3 contains 15 residues. Trimming shortened V by 2 bases and J by 6 bases, and 15 bases separated the two germline ends. Germline assignment: CDR1 MNHEY and CDR2 SVGEGT. The CDR3 region is CASSYLGAGLDTQYF. In DNA, the CDR3 is TGTGCCAGCAGTTACCTGGGGGCAGGGTTGGATACGCAGTATTTT.

As to this clone: The same CDR3 also results from other DNA sequences found in this sample. The chain links TRBV18 to TRBJ1-4; no reliable D call. The germline V gene encodes CDR1 KGHSH and CDR2 LQKENI. The V end lost 2 bases, the J end lost 8 bases, and 9 bases lay between the germline ends. The CDR3 extends over 13 amino acids. The CDR3 DNA follows: TGTGCCAGCTCACCAGGCCGAGGGGAAAAACTGTTTTTT. Residues: CASSPGRGEKLFF. The complete variable domain, with remaining parts taken from reference TRBV18 and TRBJ1-4, reads NAGVMQNPRHLVRRRGQEARLRCSPMKGHSHVYWYRQLPEEGLKFMVYLQKENIIDESGMPKERFSAEFPKEGPSILRIQQVVRGDSAAYFCASSPGRGEKLFFGSGTQLSVL.

This clone was seen more than once but under ten times. The V call is TRBV4-1, the J call TRBJ2-1; TRBD2 aligns across 10 bases. The CDR3 spans 16 residues. The germline CDR1 and CDR2 sequences are MGHRA and YSYEKL. V lost 4 bases to trimming and J lost 5 bases; unmatched junction nucleotides: 8. This chain's CDR3 is CASSLRTSGGNNEQFF. The DNA for the CDR3 is TGCGCCAGCAGCCTTCGGACTAGCGGCGGAAACAATGAGCAGTTCTTC.

This chain connects TRBV5-1 to TRBJ1-1; D remains unclear. Germline V gene lookup returns CDR1 SGHRS and CDR2 YFSETQ. The CDR3 consists of 11 residues. The germline V and J ends were trimmed by 5 bases and 11 bases, with 13 bases remaining between them. The CDR3 reads CASRERGEAFF. DNA of the CDR3: TGCGCCAGCAGAGAGCGTGGGGAGGCTTTCTTT.

The J gene is TRBJ2-7, the V gene TRBV2, with a tentative D call TRBD1 (6 bases). CDR3 size: 15 residues. Germline assignment: CDR1 SNHLY and CDR2 FYNNEI. V was clipped by 3 bases and J by 7 bases, with 19 bases between them. The CDR3 DNA reads TGTGCCAGCAGTGAGACAGGTCAGGGAGTTAGGGAGCAGTACTTC. Translated: CASSETGQGVREQYF.

J is TRBJ1-2 and V is TRBV5-4; no reliable D call. Germline-derived CDR1 and CDR2 are SGHNT and YYREEE (reference sequence). V lost 4 bases to trimming and J lost 12 bases, with 22 bases between them. The CDR3 spans 14 residues. The CDR3 is CASSLTSEATTDTF. The CDR3 DNA reads as TGTGCCAGCAGCCTAACCTCGGAGGCTACTACGGACACCTTC.

The chain couples TRBV19 to TRBJ1-2; D unclear. Trimming left V 4 bases short and J 8 bases short, with 26 bases between. Per germline, CDR1 LNHDA and CDR2 SQIVND (reference sequence). CDR3 length: 17 residues. This chain's CDR3 is CASSKESAEGHLMGYTF. DNA of the CDR3: TGTGCCAGTAGTAAAGAAAGTGCAGAGGGTCATTTGATGGGCTACACCTTC.

The chain uses TRBV7-9 and TRBJ2-3; 9 nucleotides agree with TRBD2. The CDR3 is 16 amino acids. Per germline, CDR1 SEHNR and CDR2 FQNEAQ (reference sequence). V gave up 0 bases and J gave up 2 bases; unmatched junction bases: 3. The CDR3 is CASSLAIAGATDTQYF. CDR3 DNA: TGTGCCAGCAGCTTAGCGATAGCGGGGGCCACAGATACGCAGTATTTT.

The chain uses TRBV6-5 and TRBJ2-4, with 7 positions matching TRBD1. From germline, CDR1 is MNHEY and CDR2 SVGAGI. Losses at the gene ends were 6 bases for V and 6 bases for J; bases not matched to a gene: 11. The CDR3 has 15 amino acids. The CDR3: CASSPSTGWANIQYF. The CDR3 bases are TGTGCCAGCAGCCCCTCGACAGGGTGGGCAAACATTCAGTACTTC.

This rearrangement joins TRBV11-2 to TRBJ2-3; the D is unclear. CDR3 size: 12 residues. The V and J ends lost 1 base and 14 bases respectively, with 13 bases between them. Per the germline V gene, CDR1 is SGHAT and CDR2 is FQNNGV. In nucleotides, the CDR3 is TGTGCCAGCAGCTTAGCGAGGCGTATCCCGTATTTT. Protein product: CASSLARRIPYF.

The CDR3 region is CASSTPVRDRRFYGYTF. CDR3 bases: TGTGCCAGTAGTACCCCCGTTCGGGACAGGCGTTTCTATGGCTACACCTTC. The rearrangement uses TRBV19 and TRBJ1-2, with 8 bases identical to TRBD1. V lost 4 bases, J lost 4 bases, and 14 bases stayed unmatched. The germline V gene encodes CDR1 LNHDA and CDR2 SQIVND (reference sequence). This CDR3 is 17 amino acids long.

CDR3 sequence reads: CASSQDWGLEQYF. Written as DNA, the CDR3 is TGCGCCAGCAGCCAAGATTGGGGACTCGAGCAGTACTTC. This rearrangement joins TRBV4-3 to TRBJ2-7, with D tentatively TRBD2 (6 bases). The CDR3 loop spans 13 amino acids. V lost 0 bases and J 6 bases, leaving 9 bases between the germline ends. CDR1 and CDR2 from the germline V gene are LGHNA and YSLEER.

This chain links TRBV10-3 with TRBJ2-1, with TRBD1 identical over 7 bases. The V segment lost 6 bases and the J segment 1 base; nucleotides outside the gene matches: 6. CDR3 length: 15 amino acids. CDR1 is ENHRY and CDR2 is SYGVKD in the germline V gene. CDR3 DNA sequence: TGTGCCATCAGGACAGGGAGTTGGTCCTACAATGAGCAGTTCTTC. As protein: CAIRTGSWSYNEQFF.